This T cell receptor beta chain was sequenced in a study of blood T cell repertoires in COVID-19. On the study more broadly: Samples came from the United States, Italy and Spain, spanning acute and convalescent COVID-19. T cells, B-cell-depleted T cells, or PBMCs supplied cDNA or gDNA.

The CDR3 loop spans 13 amino acids. Trimming stripped 4 bases from V and 6 bases from J, with 13 bases between. CDR1 is LNHDA, CDR2 SQIVND, per germline (reference sequence). Data came from immunoSEQ multiplex PCR; TCRdb stores just in-frame clones and leaves some out. The sample holds about 74,000 clones, 75% to 85% seen once. This clonotype was obtained from a human donor in a cohort sampled during active COVID-19. The sample was peripheral blood. The rearrangement links TRBV19 to TRBJ2-7; D remains unclear. CDR3 protein: CASSTKFRSEQYF. CDR3 in DNA: TGTGCCAGTAGTACCAAGTTTAGGAGCGAGCAGTACTTC.